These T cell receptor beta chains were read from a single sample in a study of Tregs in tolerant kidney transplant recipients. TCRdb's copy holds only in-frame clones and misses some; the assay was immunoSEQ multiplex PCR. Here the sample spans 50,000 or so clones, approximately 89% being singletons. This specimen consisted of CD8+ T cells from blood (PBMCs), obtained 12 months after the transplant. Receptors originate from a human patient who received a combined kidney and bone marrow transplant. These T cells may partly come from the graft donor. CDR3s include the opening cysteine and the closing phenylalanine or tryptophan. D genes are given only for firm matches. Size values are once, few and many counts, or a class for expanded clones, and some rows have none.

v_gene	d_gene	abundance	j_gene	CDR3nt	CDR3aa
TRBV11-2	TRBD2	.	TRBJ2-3	TGTGCCAGCAGCCCCTATAGCGGGAGGGCCACAGATACGCAGTATTTT	CASSPYSGRATDTQYF
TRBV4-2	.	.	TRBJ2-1	TGTGCCAGCAGCCAAGAAAGGGACAACAATGAGCAGTTCTTC	CASSQERDNNEQFF
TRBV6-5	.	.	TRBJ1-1	TGTGCCAGCAGCCCCCTGGAGGAGGGGAACACTGAAGCTTTCTTT	CASSPLEEGNTEAFF
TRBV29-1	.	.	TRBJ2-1	TGCAGCGGCCTACTACCAACAGGGCTCAGCTCCTACAATGAGCAGTTCTTC	CSGLLPTGLSSYNEQFF
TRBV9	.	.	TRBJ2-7	TGTGCCTCCAGCCCTGGCCAAGGGGCCTACGAGCAGTACTTC	CASSPGQGAYEQYF
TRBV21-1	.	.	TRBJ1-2	TGTGCCAGCAGCAAAGACTACCCGGGACAGGGGATCAGGTATGGCTACACCTTC	CASSKDYPGQGIRYGYTF
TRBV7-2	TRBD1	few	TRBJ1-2	TGTGCCAGCAGCCAGACAGGGGGTAACTATGGCTACACCTTC	CASSQTGGNYGYTF
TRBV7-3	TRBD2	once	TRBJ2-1	TGTGCCAGCAGCTTACTCGGGGGGTTCAATGAGCAGTTCTTC	CASSLLGGFNEQFF
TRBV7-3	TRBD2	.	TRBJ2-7	TGTGCCAGCAGCTTAACCGCGGGAGTTCTCTACGAGCAGTACTTC	CASSLTAGVLYEQYF
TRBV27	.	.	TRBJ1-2	TGTGCCAGCAGTTTATCGGCCGGGGGGAATGGTGGCTACACCTTC	CASSLSAGGNGGYTF
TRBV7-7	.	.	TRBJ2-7	TGTGCCAGCAGCCATAAGCCCACAGTAAACGAGCAGTACTTC	CASSHKPTVNEQYF
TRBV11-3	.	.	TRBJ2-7	TGTGCCAGCAGCTTTTGGGCAGGGAACGAGCAGTACTTC	CASSFWAGNEQYF
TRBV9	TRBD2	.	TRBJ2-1	TGTGCCAGCAGCGTAGCCGGGGGAGGGCTCGGTGAGCAGTTCTTC	CASSVAGGGLGEQFF
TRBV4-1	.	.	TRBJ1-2	TGCGCCAGCAGCCAAGGGTCCGCAGGGGCGTACTATGGCTACACCTTC	CASSQGSAGAYYGYTF
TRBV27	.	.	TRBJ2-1	TGTGCCAGCAGTTCCCGGGTGCGCTTCGCCTACAATGAGCAGTTCTTC	CASSSRVRFAYNEQFF
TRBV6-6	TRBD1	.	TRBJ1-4	TGTGCCAGCAGCCGACAGGGGGGTTCTGAAAAACTGTTTTTT	CASSRQGGSEKLFF
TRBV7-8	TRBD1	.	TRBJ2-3	TGTGCCAGCAGCTTACAGACAGGGGGTTCGACAGATACGCAGTATTTT	CASSLQTGGSTDTQYF
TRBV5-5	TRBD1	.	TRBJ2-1	TGTGCCAGCAGCAACGACAGGGTTGTCTACAATGAGCAGTTCTTC	CASSNDRVVYNEQFF
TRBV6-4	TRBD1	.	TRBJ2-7	TGTGCCAGCGAGGGACAGCTCTACGAGCAGTACTTC	CASEGQLYEQYF
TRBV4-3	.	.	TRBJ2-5	TGCGCCAGCAGTCGGGGGGCGGGGAGCCAAGAGACCCAGTACTTC	CASSRGAGSQETQYF
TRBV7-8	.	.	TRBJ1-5	TGTGCCAGCAGCTCAACAGGACTAACCCCCAATCAGCCCCAGCATTTT	CASSSTGLTPNQPQHF
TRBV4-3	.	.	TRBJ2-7	TGCGCCAGCAGCCCCGGACTTTCCTACGAGCAGTACTTC	CASSPGLSYEQYF
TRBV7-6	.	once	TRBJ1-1	TGTGCCAGCAGCTTCTCTTGGAACACTGAAGCTTTCTTT	CASSFSWNTEAFF
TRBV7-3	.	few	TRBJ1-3	TGTGCCAGCCAAGTTTCGGGTACTGGAAACACCATATATTTT	CASQVSGTGNTIYF
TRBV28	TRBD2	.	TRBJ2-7	TGTGCCAGCAACCGGGGGGGCACGAGCGAGCAGTACTTC	CASNRGGTSEQYF
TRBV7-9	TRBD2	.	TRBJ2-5	TGTGCCAGCAGCTACGGGGTGACTAGCGGGGTGTCCCAGTACTTC	CASSYGVTSGVSQYF
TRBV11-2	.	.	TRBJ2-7	TGTGCCAGCAGCTTAGGTCGAGGGCTCGAGCAGTACTTC	CASSLGRGLEQYF
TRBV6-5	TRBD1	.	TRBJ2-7	TGTGCCAGCAGTTTGGACAGGGCCTACGAGCAGTACTTC	CASSLDRAYEQYF
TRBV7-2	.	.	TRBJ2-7	TGTGCCAGCACCACAGCCGCTTACGACAGCCACGAGCAGTACTTC	CASTTAAYDSHEQYF
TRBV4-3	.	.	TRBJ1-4	TGCGCCAGCAGCGAGGGAGGAGAAAAACTGTTTTTT	CASSEGGEKLFF
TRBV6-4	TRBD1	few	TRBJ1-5	TGTGCCAGCAGTGACGCGTGGACAGGGGGCCCTGGTCGGGGCAATCAGCCCCAGCATTTT	CASSDAWTGGPGRGNQPQHF
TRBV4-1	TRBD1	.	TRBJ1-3	TGCGCCAGCAGCCAAGTTGACAGGGCTTCCGGCACCATATATTTT	CASSQVDRASGTIYF
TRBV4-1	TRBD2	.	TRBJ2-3	TGCGCCAGCCTTCGAAGCGGGGGGGCCTCAGATACGCAGTATTTT	CASLRSGGASDTQYF
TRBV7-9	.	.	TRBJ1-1	TGTGCCAGCACCCTGGGAGGGGCTGAAGCTTTCTTT	CASTLGGAEAFF
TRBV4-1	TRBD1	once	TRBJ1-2	TGCGCCAGCAGCCAAGAGACAGGGTTCTACGATGGCTACACCTTC	CASSQETGFYDGYTF
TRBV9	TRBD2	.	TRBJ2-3	TGTGCCAGCAGCTCAGCGGGAGCTACTCTCACAGATACGCAGTATTTT	CASSSAGATLTDTQYF
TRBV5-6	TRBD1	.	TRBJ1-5	TGTGCCAGCAGCTTGGGACAGGGTTACAATCAGCCCCAGCATTTT	CASSLGQGYNQPQHF
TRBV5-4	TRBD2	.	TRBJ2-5	TGTGCCAGCAGCTGGGTAGCGGGGGGGGAAAGAGAGACCCAGTACTTC	CASSWVAGGERETQYF
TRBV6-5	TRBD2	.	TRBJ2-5	TGTGCCACCAGTAGAAACGGGGGGGCCCAAGAGACCCAGTACTTC	CATSRNGGAQETQYF
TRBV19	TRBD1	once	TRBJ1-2	TGTGCCAGTAGTAGGAGTCCCCAGGGGGCTAACTATGGCTACACCTTC	CASSRSPQGANYGYTF
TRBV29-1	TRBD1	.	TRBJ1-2	TGCAGCGTCGCGGGACAGGGGCTTTTTGGGTATGGCTACACCTTC	CSVAGQGLFGYGYTF
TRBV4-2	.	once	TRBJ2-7	TGTGCCAGCAGCCAAGTGCCCAGCGGACCTGAAATAATACCCTACGAGCAGTACTTC	CASSQVPSGPEIIPYEQYF
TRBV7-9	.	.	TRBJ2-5	TGTGCCAGCAGCGCCCTTAGGGGGGGCAGGCGAGAGACCCAGTACTTC	CASSALRGGRRETQYF
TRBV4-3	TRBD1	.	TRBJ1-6	TGCGCCAGCAGCCAAGATCCAGGACAGGGGGCATATAATTCCCCCCTCCACTTT	CASSQDPGQGAYNSPLHF
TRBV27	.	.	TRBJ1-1	TGTGCCAGCAGTTCCCCTTACACTGAAGCTTTCTTT	CASSSPYTEAFF
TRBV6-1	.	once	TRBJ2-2	TGTGCCAGCACTAGCCCTTACACCGGGGAGCTGTTTTTT	CASTSPYTGELFF
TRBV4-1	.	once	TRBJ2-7	TGCGCCAGCAGCCGTGAGGGGGAGGGTAACTACGAGCAGTACTTC	CASSREGEGNYEQYF
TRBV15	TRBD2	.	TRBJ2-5	TGTGCCACCAGCGTAGCGGGAGGGGAGACCCAGTACTTC	CATSVAGGETQYF
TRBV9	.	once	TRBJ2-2	TGTGCCAGCAGCGTAGATCGTCGTCCCGGGGAGCTGTTTTTT	CASSVDRRPGELFF
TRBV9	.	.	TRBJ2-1	TGTGCCAGCAGCGTAGTTGCTAGTTCAAATGAGCAGTTCTTC	CASSVVASSNEQFF
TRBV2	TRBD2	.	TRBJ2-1	TGTGCCAAAATGGGTGGGACTAGTGACCGAGGTGAGCAGTTCTTC	CAKMGGTSDRGEQFF
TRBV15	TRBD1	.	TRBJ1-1	TGTGCCACCAGCAGGGACAGGGGACGCGGGGACACTGAAGCTTTCTTT	CATSRDRGRGDTEAFF
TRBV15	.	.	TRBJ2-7	TGTGCCACCAGCTCAACCGGGACATACCCCTACGAGCAGTACTTC	CATSSTGTYPYEQYF
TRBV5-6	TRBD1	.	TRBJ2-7	TGTGCCAGCAGCTTGAGTCTCTGGGACAGATACTACGAGCAGTACTTC	CASSLSLWDRYYEQYF
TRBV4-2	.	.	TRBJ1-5	TGTGCCAGCAGCCAAGAACAGTATAGCAATCAGCCCCAGCATTTT	CASSQEQYSNQPQHF
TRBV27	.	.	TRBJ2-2	TGTGCCAGCAGTTTACTGATCGGGGAAACCGGGGAGCTGTTTTTT	CASSLLIGETGELFF
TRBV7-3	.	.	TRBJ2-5	TGTGCCAGCAGCTTATGGGCTTTCAGGTACCAAGAGACCCAGTACTTC	CASSLWAFRYQETQYF
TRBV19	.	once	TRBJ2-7	TGTGCCAGTAGTATCAGGAGCAGGGCACACGAGCAGTACTTC	CASSIRSRAHEQYF